Following are 2 T cell receptor beta chains from one sample sequenced in a study of T-cell memory formation after mild COVID-19. TCRdb used MiXCR to reprocess the 5' RACE reads, holding one entry per CDR3 protein. This table holds 450,000 to 650,000 distinct CDR3 sequences, about 22% found once. The sample was PBMCs or a T cell subset sorted from them (not recorded which). The receptors shown here come from an adult woman who had mild COVID-19 (a few samples of this study predate the infection). Cell type and time point are not known.

This clonotype was picked up a small number of times. The chain combines TRBV7-9 with TRBJ2-3, with 7 bases that match TRBD2. The CDR3 length is 16 residues. Germline V gene lookup returns CDR1 SEHNR and CDR2 FQNEAQ (reference sequence). Unmatched junction bases numbered 5, after V lost 2 bases and J lost 0 bases. CDR3 sequence (DNA): TGTGCCAGCAGCTTACGAGGCGGGGGTAGCACAGATACGCAGTATTTT. Protein: CASSLRGGGSTDTQYF.

The CDR3, as DNA: TGCAGTGCTGATACAGGGAGCAATCAGCCCCAGCATTTT. Its protein product is CSADTGSNQPQHF. The chain has TRBV20-1 and TRBJ1-5, with a weak D call TRBD1 (6 bases). CDR1 is DFQATT and CDR2 is SNEGSKA in the germline V gene (reference sequence). CDR3 length equals 13 residues. Trimming took 5 bases from V and 1 from J, leaving 9 bases between them.